These 2 T cell receptor beta chains were sequenced from one sample in a study of Graves' ophthalmopathy and Graves' hyperthyroidism. RNA transcripts yielded amplified TCR beta CDR3 regions. RT-PCR with HTBI primers came first, then second-round multiplex PCR. TCRdb reprocessed the multiplex PCR reads with MiXCR, giving one entry per CDR3 protein. The table lists 600,000 to 650,000 distinct CDR3 sequences, about a fifth of them singletons, with roughly 6.9% in the top ten. Sequenced material: peripheral blood. The receptors here all came from a woman between 18 and 29 years old with stable Graves' hyperthyroidism. Some clones in this sample may be carry-over from other donors' samples.

This clonotype was seen a single time. The rearrangement joins TRBV6-1 to TRBJ1-6; a weak D match, TRBD1 (5 bases). Looked up from germline, CDR1 is MNHNS and CDR2 is SASEGT. V lost 5 bases to trimming and J lost 8 bases, with 19 bases between them. This CDR3 contains 16 residues. The CDR3 sequence is CASSPSKYWDHSPLHF. Written as DNA, the CDR3 is TGTGCCAGCAGTCCCTCCAAATATTGGGACCATTCACCCCTCCACTTT.

This clonotype was seen only a few times. The chain is built from TRBV6-5 and TRBJ1-1; 8 bases match TRBD1. The CDR3 length is 11 residues. After removal of 8 bases from V and 7 bases from J, the junction contained 3 bases not matched to a gene. The germline CDR1 and CDR2 sequences are MNHEY and SVGAGI. CDR3 amino acids: CASRDRIEAFF. The DNA for the CDR3 is TGTGCCAGCCGGGACAGGATTGAAGCTTTCTTT.